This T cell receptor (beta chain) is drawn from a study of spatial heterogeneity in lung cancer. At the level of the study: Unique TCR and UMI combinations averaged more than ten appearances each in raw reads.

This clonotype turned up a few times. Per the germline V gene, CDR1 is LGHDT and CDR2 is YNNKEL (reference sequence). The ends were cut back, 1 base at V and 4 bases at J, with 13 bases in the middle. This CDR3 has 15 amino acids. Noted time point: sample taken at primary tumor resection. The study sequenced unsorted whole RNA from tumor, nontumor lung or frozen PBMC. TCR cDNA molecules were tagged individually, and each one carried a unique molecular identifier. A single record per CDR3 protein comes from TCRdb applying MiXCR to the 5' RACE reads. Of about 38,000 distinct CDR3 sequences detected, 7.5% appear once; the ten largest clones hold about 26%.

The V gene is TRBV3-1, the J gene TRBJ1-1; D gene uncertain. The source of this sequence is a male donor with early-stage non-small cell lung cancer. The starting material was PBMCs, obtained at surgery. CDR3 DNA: TGTGCCAGCAGCCAAGGTTACGAGGGTGGCACTGAAGCTTTCTTT. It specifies CASSQGYEGGTEAFF.